The 10 T cell receptor beta chains in this list originate from one sample, sequenced in a study of blood T cell repertoires in COVID-19. TCRdb's copy holds only in-frame clones and misses some; the assay was immunoSEQ multiplex PCR. The top ten clones hold 7% to 8.5% of a sample with 30,000 to 45,000 clones, 87% of them seen once. What was sequenced was peripheral blood. These receptors were collected from a human donor in a cohort sampled during active COVID-19.

This chain uses TRBV6-5 with TRBJ1-5, with 10 bases that match TRBD1. This CDR3 is built from 12 residues. Germline assignment: CDR1 MNHEY and CDR2 SVGAGI. V trimming: 10 bases; J trimming: 9 bases; junction bases outside the gene matches: 6. The CDR3 nucleotides are TGTGCCACCATGACAGGGGGCCTGCCCCAGCATTTT. Amino acids: CATMTGGLPQHF.

This rearrangement joins TRBV7-9 to TRBJ2-7, with TRBD2 identical over 10 bases. Germline lookup yields CDR1 SEHNR and CDR2 FQNEAQ (reference sequence). The CDR3 is 13 residues long. The trim removed 5 bases at V and 3 bases at J, leaving 1 base unmatched. CDR3 loop: CASSGLAVYEQYF. The CDR3, as DNA: TGTGCCAGCAGCGGACTAGCGGTCTACGAGCAGTACTTC. The entire variable domain, with the rest obtained from reference TRBV7-9 and TRBJ2-7, is as follows: DTGVSQNPRHKITKRGQNVTFRCDPISEHNRLYWYRQTLGQGPEFLTYFQNEAQLEKSRLLSDRFSAERPKGSFSTLEIQRTEQGDSAMYLCASSGLAVYEQYFGPGTRLTVT.

V is TRBV9 and J is TRBJ2-1; the D is unclear. This CDR3 contains 12 residues. Germline V gene data show CDR1 as SGDLS and CDR2 as YYNGEE. V lost 0 bases to trimming and J lost 9 bases, with 7 bases between them. CDR3 nucleotide sequence: TGTGCCAGCAGCGTAGTGAGCACTGAGCAGTTCTTC. Its protein product is CASSVVSTEQFF.

CDR3 in DNA: TGTGCCAGCAGCCTCGGCAGGGGCGGGGAGCTGTTTTTT. This translates into CASSLGRGGELFF. This rearrangement joins TRBV11-2 to TRBJ2-2; D possibly corresponds to TRBD1 (6 bases). V lost 5 bases, J lost 7 bases, and 11 bases lay in between. This CDR3 spans 13 amino acids. CDR1 SGHAT and CDR2 FQNNGV come from the germline V gene.

The chain combines TRBV11-3 with TRBJ2-3; D is unclear. CDR3 size: 14 residues. The germline gives CDR1 SGHNT, CDR2 YENEEA. V lost 5 bases and J lost 9, with 18 bases in between. For the CDR3, the DNA is TGTGCCAGCAGCCCGTCCCTAGAGGTTGCGACGCAGTATTTT. The encoded protein is CASSPSLEVATQYF.

A single count supports this clone. The chain employs TRBV9 and TRBJ2-3; perhaps TRBD1 as D (6 bases). V was pared by 0 bases and J by 3 bases, with 14 bases between. CDR1 and CDR2 from the germline V gene are SGDLS and YYNGEE. The CDR3 contains 16 residues. CDR3 bases: TGTGCCAGCAGCGTAGGGGGGCTAGATTTGACAGATACGCAGTATTTT. Translation gives CASSVGGLDLTDTQYF.

In its sample, this clone was seen once. The rearrangement links TRBV12-3 or TRBV12-4 to TRBJ2-1, with 8 nucleotides matching TRBD2. The CDR3 is 13 amino acids. J gave up 5 bases and V 8 bases, and 5 bases lay outside the gene matches. In nucleotides, the CDR3 is TGTGCCAGCCGCCGGACTAGCCACAATGAGCAGTTCTTC. This codes for CASRRTSHNEQFF.

V is TRBV4-3 and J is TRBJ2-4; 7 positions agree with TRBD1. CDR1 and CDR2 (germline): LGHNA, YSLEER. The CDR3 runs to 18 residues. Losses at the gene ends were 3 bases for V and 0 bases for J; bases not matched to a gene: 11. The CDR3 is CASSQKTGRGIAKNIQYF. The CDR3 DNA sequence: TGCGCCAGCAGCCAGAAGACAGGGCGAGGAATAGCCAAAAACATTCAGTACTTC.

The chain carries TRBV6-2 or TRBV6-3 and TRBJ1-4, with D maybe TRBD1 (5 bases). Germline-derived CDR1 and CDR2 are MNHEY and SVGEGT. Trimming pared 2 bases from V and 0 bases from J, leaving 13 bases between. There are 17 residues in the CDR3. The CDR3 bases are TGTGCCAGCAGTTACGCAGGGCTATCGACAACTAATGAAAAACTGTTTTTT. Its translation is CASSYAGLSTTNEKLFF.

The chain is built from TRBV11-2 and TRBJ2-1, with 7 bases aligning to TRBD2. Germline CDR1 and CDR2: SGHAT and FQNNGV. J gave up 4 bases and V 4 bases, and 4 bases lay outside the gene matches. CDR3 length: 14 residues. The CDR3 is CASSSSGVYNEQFF. In DNA, the CDR3 is TGTGCCAGCAGCTCCAGCGGGGTTTACAATGAGCAGTTCTTC.